This record looks at one T cell receptor beta chain sequence and its context. Its target is unknown. The method was immunoSEQ multiplex PCR; TCRdb's version includes in-frame clones alone and lacks a portion of them. The table includes more than 90,000 clones, about 86% detected once. Second-dose groups at about 4 or about 12 weeks were pooled. This entry is derived from a study of T cell responses to AZD1222 COVID-19 vaccine. Study-wide points: Nearly half of unique spike-specific TCRs reportedly avoided B.1.351 and B.1.1.7 mutated regions.

Per germline, CDR1 SGHTA and CDR2 FQGNSA. This CDR3 has 15 amino acids. V shed 3 bases, J shed 2 bases, and the junction held 2 bases outside the gene matches. The J gene is TRBJ2-4, the V gene TRBV7-2, with 9 bases lining up with TRBD1. The sample was peripheral blood, taken 28 days after the second AZD1222 dose. The receptor was derived from an adult who received the AZD1222 COVID-19 vaccine. The CDR3 protein is CASSFGTGTKNIQYF. CDR3 bases: TGTGCCAGCAGCTTCGGGACAGGGACCAAAAACATTCAGTACTTC.